These 27 T cell receptor beta chains originate from one sample sequenced in a study of blood T cell dynamics during melanoma immunotherapy. The assay was immunoSEQ multiplex PCR, and TCRdb's table has in-frame clones only and misses some. The sample records about 6,400 clones, approximately 88% being singletons. Stated time point: pre-treatment baseline. The specimen was blood, collected from a patient treated with checkpoint blockade. All receptors come from a human donor with melanoma.

V is TRBV2 and J is TRBJ2-5; D is uncertain. The DNA matches TRBJ2-7 better at its end, which makes the J call doubtful. The CDR3 is 14 amino acids. Germline CDR1 SNHLY, CDR2 FYNNEI. CDR3 residues: CASSEYSDSYEQYF. CDR3 coding DNA: TGTGCCAGCAGTGAGTACAGCGACTCCTACGAGCAGTACTTC.

The genes are TRBV7-7 and TRBJ2-5; a possible D gene is TRBD2 (6 bases). The V gene's germline CDR1 is SSHAT and CDR2 FNYEAQ (reference sequence). The CDR3 contains 12 residues. CDR3 DNA: TGTGCTAGCTCCGGGGGTACCGAGACCCAGTACTTC. It encodes CASSGGTETQYF.

The chain links TRBV7-9 to TRBJ1-6, with a weak D call TRBD1 (5 bases). The germline V and J ends were trimmed by 4 bases and 8 bases, with 15 bases remaining between them. Germline assignment: CDR1 SEHNR and CDR2 FQNEAQ (reference sequence). The CDR3 is made up of 15 amino acids. This CDR3 is CASSSGTGGDSPLHF. CDR3 nucleotides: TGTGCCAGCAGCTCAGGAACAGGTGGTGATTCACCCCTCCACTTT.

This sequence joins TRBV5-1 and TRBJ2-3, with D possibly TRBD2 on 5 matching bases. The V gene lost 0 bases and the J gene lost 2 bases, with 10 bases spanning the gap. The CDR3 sequence is 15 residues long. Germline assignment: CDR1 SGHRS and CDR2 YFSETQ. In nucleotides, the CDR3 is TGCGCCAGCAGCTTGGGGGCGGGCAACACAGATACGCAGTATTTT. This translates into CASSLGAGNTDTQYF.

The chain is built from TRBV5-1 and TRBJ2-2; 7 nucleotides align to TRBD2. V trimming: 0 bases; J trimming: 3 bases; junction bases outside the gene matches: 5. The germline gives CDR1 SGHRS, CDR2 YFSETQ. CDR3 length equals 16 residues. This CDR3 reads CASSLVSGGYTGELFF. For the CDR3, the DNA is TGCGCCAGCAGCTTGGTATCCGGGGGGTACACCGGGGAGCTGTTTTTT. The variable domain in full, completed from reference TRBV5-1 and TRBJ2-2, reads KAGVTQTPRYLIKTRGQQVTLSCSPISGHRSVSWYQQTPGQGLQFLFEYFSETQRNKGNFPGRFSGRQFSNSRSEMNVSTLELGDSALYLCASSLVSGGYTGELFFGEGSRLTVL.

The rearrangement uses TRBV13 and TRBJ2-2; 7 bases line up with TRBD1. The V and J ends lost 6 bases and 5 bases, in that order; junction bases with no gene match: 6. Per germline, CDR1 PRHDT and CDR2 FYEKMQ (reference sequence). The CDR3 spans 14 residues. CDR3 coding DNA: TGTGCCAGCAGACGACAGGGAACGACCGGGGAGCTGTTTTTT. This sequence encodes CASRRQGTTGELFF. The full variable domain, in which reference TRBV13 and TRBJ2-2 provide the parts outside the CDR3, is AAGVIQSPRHLIKEKRETATLKCYPIPRHDTVYWYQQGPGQDPQFLISFYEKMQSDKGSIPDRFSAQQFSDYHSELNMSSLELGDSALYFCASRRQGTTGELFFGEGSRLTVL.

V gene TRBV6-1 combines with J gene TRBJ2-2, with D possibly matching TRBD2 (6 bases). Trimming removed 6 bases from V and 0 bases from J, with 11 bases in between. This CDR3 has 15 residues. Germline assignment: CDR1 MNHNS and CDR2 SASEGT. CDR3 DNA: TGTGCCAGCAGGCCGGGACTGGCGAACACCGGGGAGCTGTTTTTT. It codes for CASRPGLANTGELFF.

The J gene is TRBJ2-7, the V gene TRBV18; D is ambiguous. Germline-derived CDR1 and CDR2 are KGHSH and LQKENI. This CDR3 spans 14 amino acids. The V end was cut by 3 bases, the J end by 2 bases, with 11 bases between. The CDR3 reads CASSPKTETYEQYF. The CDR3 DNA is TGTGCCAGCTCACCCAAGACGGAGACCTACGAGCAGTACTTC.

CDR3 in amino acids: CASSRETGANYGYTF. The CDR3 nucleotides are TGCGCCAGCAGCCGAGAGACAGGAGCTAACTATGGCTACACCTTC. The V call is TRBV5-1, the J call TRBJ1-2; D possibly corresponds to TRBD1 (6 bases). Trimming removed 4 bases at V and 0 bases at J, with 13 bases between. This CDR3 spans 15 amino acids. From germline, CDR1 is SGHRS and CDR2 YFSETQ.

J is TRBJ1-2 and V is TRBV7-3; D is possibly TRBD1 (5 bases). The CDR3 has 13 amino acids. Germline V CDR1 and CDR2: SGHTA, FQGTGA. Trimming cost V 2 bases and J 7 bases, with 11 bases left between them. The chain's CDR3 is CASSLHAGTGYTF. Written as DNA, the CDR3 is TGTGCCAGCAGCTTACATGCGGGGACTGGCTACACCTTC. Together with reference TRBV7-3 and TRBJ1-2, the CDR3 gives the full variable domain: GAGVSQTPSNKVTEKGKYVELRCDPISGHTALYWYRQSLGQGPEFLIYFQGTGAADDSGLPNDRFFAVRPEGSVSTLKIQRTERGDSAVYLCASSLHAGTGYTFGSGTRLTVV.

V and J are TRBV6-5 and TRBJ2-5, with D hard to call. V lost 0 bases to trimming and J lost 2 bases, with 10 bases between them. The CDR3 runs 15 residues. CDR1 MNHEY and CDR2 SVGAGI come from the germline V gene. CDR3 nucleotides: TGTGCCAGCAGTTACTCTTGGCGGAGTCAAGAGACCCAGTACTTC. Protein: CASSYSWRSQETQYF.

The CDR3 sequence is CASSVDKNQPQHF. CDR3 nucleotides: TGTGCCAGTAGTGTGGACAAGAATCAGCCCCAGCATTTT. This chain connects TRBV19 to TRBJ1-5, with D possibly TRBD1 on 5 matching bases. The V gene's germline CDR1 is LNHDA and CDR2 SQIVND (reference sequence). V lost 5 bases and J lost 4, with 9 bases in between. This CDR3 comprises 13 residues.

The gene calls are TRBV10-3 and TRBJ2-1; D gene uncertain. Germline V gene sequence: CDR1 ENHRY, CDR2 SYGVKD. With 2 bases removed from V and 6 bases from J, the gap between germline ends came to 5 bases. There are 12 residues in the CDR3. The CDR3 DNA follows: TGTGCCATCAGTGAGACTTTCAATGAGCAGTTCTTC. As protein: CAISETFNEQFF.

The rearrangement uses TRBV7-8 and TRBJ2-1; 9 bases map to TRBD2. The J segment lost 7 bases and the V segment lost 5 bases, leaving 12 bases of the junction unmatched. CDR3 length: 16 residues. In germline, CDR1 is SGHVS, CDR2 FQNEAQ. In DNA form, the CDR3 reads TGTGCCAGCAGCGGGCCCGGGACTAGCACTGAGAATGAGCAGTTCTTC. Protein: CASSGPGTSTENEQFF.

CDR3 DNA sequence: TGTGCCAGCTCACCATTCCCCGAGACCCAGTACTTC. Translated, it gives CASSPFPETQYF. The rearrangement joins TRBV18 to TRBJ2-5; D remains ambiguous. The CDR3 loop spans 12 amino acids. V was cut by 2 bases and J by 5 bases, with 6 bases left in between. Germline V gene data show CDR1 as KGHSH and CDR2 as LQKENI.

This clone was seen only once. J is TRBJ2-5 and V is TRBV9, with D perhaps TRBD2 (6 bases). CDR3 size: 15 residues. Germline CDR1 SGDLS, CDR2 YYNGEE. Trimming removed 1 base at V and 2 bases at J, with 12 bases between. The chain's CDR3 is CASSVSGLQQETQYF. CDR3 coding DNA: TGTGCCAGCAGCGTAAGCGGACTACAACAAGAGACCCAGTACTTC.

The V and J genes are TRBV19 and TRBJ2-5, with D uncertain. With the DNA end fitting TRBJ2-7 better, the J assignment may be wrong. The CDR3 sequence is 17 residues long. Germline loops: CDR1 LNHDA, CDR2 SQIVND (reference sequence). CDR3 nucleotide sequence: TGTGCCAGTAGTACCCGACGAGGTTCAAGAGGCTCTTACGAGCAGTACTTC. Protein product: CASSTRRGSRGSYEQYF.

The chain couples TRBV4-3 to TRBJ2-3; D is possibly TRBD2 (6 bases). CDR1 LGHNA and CDR2 YSLEER come from the germline V gene. The CDR3 runs to 13 residues. Trimming shortened V by 0 bases and J by 7 bases, and 8 bases separated the two germline ends. The CDR3, as DNA: TGCGCCAGCAGCCAAGATCGGGGGAATACGCAGTATTTT. Translating gives CASSQDRGNTQYF.

In its sample, this clone was seen once. The chain carries TRBV4-2 and TRBJ2-3, with D possibly matching TRBD1 (5 bases). In germline, CDR1 is LGHNA, CDR2 YNFKEQ. CDR3 length: 14 amino acids. The V end was cut by 1 base, the J end by 3 bases, with 8 bases between. CDR3 loop: CASSQGRGTDTQYF. In DNA form, the CDR3 reads TGTGCCAGCAGCCAAGGAAGGGGAACAGATACGCAGTATTTT.

This rearrangement joins TRBV29-1 to TRBJ2-7; a weak D match, TRBD2 (5 bases). CDR1 SQVTM and CDR2 ANQGSEA come from the germline V gene. Between the trimmed V and J ends, which lost 4 bases and 3 bases, there was a span of 10 bases. The CDR3 contains 12 residues. The DNA for the CDR3 is TGCAGCGTTGTTGGAGGAAGCTACGAGCAGTACTTC. Translation: CSVVGGSYEQYF.

This clone was seen a single time. The rearrangement uses TRBV11-1 and TRBJ2-3; TRBD2 matches 11 bases. Germline assignment: CDR1 SGHAT and CDR2 FQDESV (reference sequence). Germline trimming cut 5 bases from V and 0 bases from J; bases unmatched to any gene: 10. CDR3 size: 18 residues. For the CDR3, the DNA is TGTGCCAGCAGCCCGTTGTCTAGCGGGGGGCCTAGCACAGATACGCAGTATTTT. It translates to CASSPLSSGGPSTDTQYF.

This chain uses TRBV4-3 with TRBJ2-5; the D gene is possibly TRBD1 (6 bases). Looked up from germline, CDR1 is LGHNA and CDR2 is YSLEER. The CDR3 is 14 residues long. V was trimmed by 5 bases and J by 5 bases, leaving 15 bases between them. CDR3 sequence: CASSESGTPETQYF. CDR3 DNA: TGCGCCAGCAGCGAATCCGGGACACCCGAGACCCAGTACTTC.

The V call is TRBV9, the J call TRBJ2-1; tentative D call: TRBD1 (6 bases). The CDR3 contains 15 residues. The germline V and J ends were trimmed by 6 bases and 2 bases, with 15 bases remaining between them. The germline gives CDR1 SGDLS, CDR2 YYNGEE. For the CDR3, the DNA is TGTGCCAGCACCAAGGGGGACCATGCCTACAATGAGCAGTTCTTC. This translates into CASTKGDHAYNEQFF.

This clone showed up just a few times. The genes are TRBV7-2 and TRBJ1-2, with no clear D. CDR1 is SGHTA and CDR2 is FQGNSA in the germline V gene. The length of the CDR3 is 13 residues. V was pared by 1 base and J by 8 bases, with 11 bases between. The CDR3 loop is CASSLGSGLGYTF. CDR3 nucleotide sequence: TGTGCCAGCAGCTTAGGCTCGGGTTTAGGCTACACCTTC.

This clone was detected only a few times. The V and J genes are TRBV19 and TRBJ2-7, with D maybe TRBD2 (6 bases). This CDR3 has 11 amino acids. The V gene lost 6 bases and the J gene lost 5 bases, with 8 bases spanning the gap. Looked up from germline, CDR1 is LNHDA and CDR2 is SQIVND (reference sequence). The CDR3 is CASRSGDEQYF. CDR3 bases: TGTGCCAGTAGATCGGGAGACGAGCAGTACTTC.

This clone was seen only a few times. The chain is built from TRBV5-4 and TRBJ2-7; TRBD2 matches at 10 bases. The length of the CDR3 is 15 residues. The germline gives CDR1 SGHNT, CDR2 YYREEE (reference sequence). V dropped 0 bases and J dropped 3; count of bases not matched to a gene: 3. CDR3 in amino acids: CASSLELAGIYEQYF. The CDR3 DNA is TGTGCCAGCAGCTTGGAACTAGCGGGGATCTACGAGCAGTACTTC.

The chain uses TRBV11-2 and TRBJ2-1, with D possibly being TRBD2 (5 bases). Trimming cost V 1 base and J 0 bases, with 10 bases left between them. CDR3 length: 16 amino acids. Germline CDR1 and CDR2: SGHAT and FQNNGV. CDR3 DNA: TGTGCCAGCAGCTTAGTGGGTCGGGACTCCTACAATGAGCAGTTCTTC. It yields the protein CASSLVGRDSYNEQFF.